The entry that follows covers one T cell receptor (beta chain) sequence. The same CDR3 also results from other DNA sequences found in this sample. Original handling: Amplifying reference gene primers gave estimates of nucleated cell counts. Profiling relied on immunoSEQ multiplex PCR, and the TCRdb table lists in-frame clones only, not all of them. The D gene and trimming were derived from the DNA, and the V and J assignments and clone size from that table. The sample yields roughly 330,000 clones, over 75% seen once. V was cut by 4 bases and J by 2 bases, with 8 bases left in between. This CDR3 has 13 amino acids. Germline V lookup: CDR1 SNHLY, CDR2 FYNNEI. These data originate in a study of blood T cell repertoires in COVID-19. Across the study: Material from acute and convalescent COVID-19 was sourced from the United States, Italy and Spain. Nucleic acid was either cDNA or gDNA, and it came from T cells, B-cell-depleted T cells, or PBMCs.

This chain connects TRBV2 to TRBJ1-2; a weak D match, TRBD1 (6 bases). The sample was PBMCs or T cells enriched from blood (not recorded which). This TCR was sampled from a woman aged 30 to 39 who had recovered from COVID-19. DNA of the CDR3: TGTGCCAGCAGTGCAGGACAGAACTATGGCTACACCTTC. Protein: CASSAGQNYGYTF. Looking up the rest from reference TRBV2 and TRBJ1-2 gives the full variable domain: EPEVTQTPSHQVTQMGQEVILRCVPISNHLYFYWYRQILGQKVEFLVSFYNNEISEKSEIFDDQFSVERPDGSNFTLKIRSTKLEDSAMYFCASSAGQNYGYTFGSGTRLTVV.